This T cell receptor (beta chain) was observed in a study of shared T cell receptors in the human thymus. The V and J ends lost 4 bases and 1 base, in that order; junction bases with no gene match: 17. In germline, CDR1 is SGHDT, CDR2 YYEEEE. There are 19 residues in the CDR3. Here immunoSEQ multiplex PCR was the method, and the copy in TCRdb shows in-frame clones only, minus some. The sample contains about 540,000 clones, about four fifths of which appear only once. These sequences were also reported in another study, on human thymus T cells. That work contributes: Immunologically healthy infants in Finland undergoing congenital heart defect surgery were the donors. The thymus tissue came from resections taken during corrective heart surgery. Across thymic and blood repertoires, the usage of V and J genes appeared to be biased.

The sequence came from a boy under three years old with a congenital heart defect. The source material was thymocytes. The genes are TRBV5-6 and TRBJ2-7; 10 bases agree with TRBD1. In nucleotides, the CDR3 is TGTGCCAGCAGCCAGACCGGGACAGGGGCCGGGAAGCAATCCTACGAGCAGTACTTC. It is translated as CASSQTGTGAGKQSYEQYF.